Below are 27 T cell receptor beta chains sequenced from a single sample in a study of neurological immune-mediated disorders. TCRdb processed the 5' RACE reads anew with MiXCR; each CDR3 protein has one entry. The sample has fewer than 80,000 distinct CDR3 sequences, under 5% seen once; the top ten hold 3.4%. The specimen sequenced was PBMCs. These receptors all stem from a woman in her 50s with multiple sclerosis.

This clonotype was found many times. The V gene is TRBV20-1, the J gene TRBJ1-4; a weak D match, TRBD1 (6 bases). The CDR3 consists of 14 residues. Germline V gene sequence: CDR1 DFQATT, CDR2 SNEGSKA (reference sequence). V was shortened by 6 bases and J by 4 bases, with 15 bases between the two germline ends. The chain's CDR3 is CSALLTGYNEKLFF. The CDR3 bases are TGCAGTGCCCTATTGACAGGCTATAATGAAAAACTGTTTTTT.

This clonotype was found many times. CDR3 DNA: TGTGCCAGCACCCTCGACAGGGGGCGAACCGGGGAGCTGTTTTTT. Amino acids: CASTLDRGRTGELFF. The V gene is TRBV27, the J gene TRBJ2-2; 10 bases are a match to TRBD1. Germline lookup yields CDR1 MNHEY and CDR2 SMNVEV (reference sequence). Trimming cost V 7 bases and J 5 bases; bases outside gene matches: 7. The CDR3 runs to 15 residues.

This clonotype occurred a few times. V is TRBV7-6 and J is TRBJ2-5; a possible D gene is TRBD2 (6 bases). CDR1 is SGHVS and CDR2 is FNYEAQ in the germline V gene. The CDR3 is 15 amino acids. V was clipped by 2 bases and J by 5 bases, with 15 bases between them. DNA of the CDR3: TGTGCCAGCAGCTTAAGGGCGGGGATCGAGGAGACCCAGTACTTC. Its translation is CASSLRAGIEETQYF.

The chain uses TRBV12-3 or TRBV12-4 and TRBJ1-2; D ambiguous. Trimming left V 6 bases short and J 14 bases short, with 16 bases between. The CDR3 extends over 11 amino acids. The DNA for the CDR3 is TGTGCCAGCAGCCTCCAGGCGCTCGAAACCTTC. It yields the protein CASSLQALETF.

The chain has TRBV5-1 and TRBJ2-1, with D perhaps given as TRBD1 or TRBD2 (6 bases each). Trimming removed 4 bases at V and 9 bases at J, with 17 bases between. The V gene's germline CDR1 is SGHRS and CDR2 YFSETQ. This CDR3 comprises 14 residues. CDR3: CASSKGGQSGEQFF. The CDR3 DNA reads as TGCGCCAGCAGCAAAGGGGGGCAATCGGGTGAGCAGTTCTTC.

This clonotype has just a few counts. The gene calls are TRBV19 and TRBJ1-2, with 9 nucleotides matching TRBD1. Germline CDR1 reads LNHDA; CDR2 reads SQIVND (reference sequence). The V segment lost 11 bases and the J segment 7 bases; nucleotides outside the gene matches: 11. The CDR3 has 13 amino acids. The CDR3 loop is CADAGTGSGGYTF. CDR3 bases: TGTGCCGACGCCGGGACAGGGTCAGGTGGCTACACCTTC. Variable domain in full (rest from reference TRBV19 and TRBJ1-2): DGGITQSPKYLFRKEGQNVTLSCEQNLNHDAMYWYRQDPGQGLRLIYYSQIVNDFQKGDIAEGYSVSREKKESFPLTVTSAQKNPTAFYLCADAGTGSGGYTFGSGTRLTVV.

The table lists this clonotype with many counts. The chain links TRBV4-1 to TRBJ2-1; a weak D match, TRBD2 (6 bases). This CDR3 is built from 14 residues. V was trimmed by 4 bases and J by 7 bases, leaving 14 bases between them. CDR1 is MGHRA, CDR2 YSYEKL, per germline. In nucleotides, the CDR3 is TGCGCCAGCAGCCTGGGCGGGGTCGCGAATGAGCAGTTCTTC. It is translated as CASSLGGVANEQFF.

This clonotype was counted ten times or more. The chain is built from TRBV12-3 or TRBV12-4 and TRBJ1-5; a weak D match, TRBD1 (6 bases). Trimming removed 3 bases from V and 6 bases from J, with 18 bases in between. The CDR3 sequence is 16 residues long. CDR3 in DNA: TGTGCCAGCAGTTTGCGTAGCATGTGGGGGCTTCAGCCCCAGCATTTT. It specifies CASSLRSMWGLQPQHF.

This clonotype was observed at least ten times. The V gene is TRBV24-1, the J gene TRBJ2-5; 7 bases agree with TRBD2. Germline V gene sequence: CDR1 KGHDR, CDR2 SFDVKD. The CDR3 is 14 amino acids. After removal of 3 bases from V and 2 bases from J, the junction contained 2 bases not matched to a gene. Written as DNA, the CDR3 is TGTGCCACCAGTGATGCGGGGGAACAAGAGACCCAGTACTTC. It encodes CATSDAGEQETQYF.

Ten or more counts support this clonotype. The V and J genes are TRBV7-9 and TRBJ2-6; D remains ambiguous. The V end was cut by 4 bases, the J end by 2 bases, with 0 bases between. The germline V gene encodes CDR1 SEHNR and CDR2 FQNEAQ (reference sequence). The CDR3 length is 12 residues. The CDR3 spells CASSSGANVLTF. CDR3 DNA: TGTGCCAGCAGCTCTGGGGCCAACGTCCTGACTTTC.

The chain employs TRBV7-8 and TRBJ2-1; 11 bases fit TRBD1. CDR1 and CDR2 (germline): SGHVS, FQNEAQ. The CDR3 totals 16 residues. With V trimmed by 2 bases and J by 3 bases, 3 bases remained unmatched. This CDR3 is CASSLPGTGGYNEQFF. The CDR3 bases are TGTGCCAGCAGCTTACCCGGGACAGGGGGCTACAATGAGCAGTTCTTC.

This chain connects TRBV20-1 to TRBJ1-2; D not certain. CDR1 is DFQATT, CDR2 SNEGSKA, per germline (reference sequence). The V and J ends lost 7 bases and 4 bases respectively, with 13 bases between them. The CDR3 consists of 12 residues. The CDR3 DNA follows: TGCAGTGTTACTAAGACCGGCTATGGCTACACCTTC. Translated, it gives CSVTKTGYGYTF.

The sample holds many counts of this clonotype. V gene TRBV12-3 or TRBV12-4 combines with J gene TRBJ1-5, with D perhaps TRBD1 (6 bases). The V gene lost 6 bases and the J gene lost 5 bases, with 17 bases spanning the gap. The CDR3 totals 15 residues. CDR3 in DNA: TGTGCCAGCAGAACTTCGGGACAATACCATCAGCCCCAGCATTTT. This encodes CASRTSGQYHQPQHF.

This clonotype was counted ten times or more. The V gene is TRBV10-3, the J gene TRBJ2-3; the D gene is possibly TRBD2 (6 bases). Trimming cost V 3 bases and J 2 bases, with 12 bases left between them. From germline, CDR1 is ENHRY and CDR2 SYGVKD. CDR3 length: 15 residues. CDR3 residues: CAISDGREVTDTQYF. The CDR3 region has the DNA TGTGCCATCAGTGATGGCAGGGAGGTCACAGATACGCAGTATTTT.

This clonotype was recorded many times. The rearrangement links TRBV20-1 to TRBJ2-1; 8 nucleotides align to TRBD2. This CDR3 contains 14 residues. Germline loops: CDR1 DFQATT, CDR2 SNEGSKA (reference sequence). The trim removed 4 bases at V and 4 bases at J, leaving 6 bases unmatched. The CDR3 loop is CSATGGAVYNEQFF. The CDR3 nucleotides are TGCAGTGCTACCGGGGGGGCCGTGTACAATGAGCAGTTCTTC.

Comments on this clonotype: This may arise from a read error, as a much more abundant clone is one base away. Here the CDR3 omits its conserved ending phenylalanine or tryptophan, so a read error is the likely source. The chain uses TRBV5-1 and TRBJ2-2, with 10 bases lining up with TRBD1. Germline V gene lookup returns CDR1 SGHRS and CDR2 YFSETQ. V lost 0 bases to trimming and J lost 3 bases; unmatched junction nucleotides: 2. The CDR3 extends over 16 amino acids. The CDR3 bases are TGCGCCAGCAGCTTGGATGGACAGGGGGACACCGGGGAGCTGTTTATT. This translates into CASSLDGQGDTGELFI.

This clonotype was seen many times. In nucleotides, the CDR3 is TGCGCCAGCAGCTTGGATTCAGGGGGCGGCTACACCTTC. It yields the protein CASSLDSGGGYTF. This sequence joins TRBV5-1 and TRBJ1-2, with TRBD1 matching 8 bases. The CDR3 has 13 amino acids. The V segment lost 0 bases and the J segment 8 bases; nucleotides outside the gene matches: 3. CDR1 is SGHRS and CDR2 is YFSETQ in the germline V gene.

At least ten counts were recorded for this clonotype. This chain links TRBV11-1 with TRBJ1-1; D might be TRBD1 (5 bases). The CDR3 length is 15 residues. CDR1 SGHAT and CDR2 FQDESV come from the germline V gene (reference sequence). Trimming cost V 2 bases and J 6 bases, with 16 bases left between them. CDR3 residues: CASSLFRAAVAEAFF. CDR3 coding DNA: TGTGCCAGCAGCTTATTCAGGGCCGCCGTGGCTGAAGCTTTCTTT.

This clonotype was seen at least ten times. Here the CDR3 DNA reads TGTGCCACCAGGGGACTGGTAGATCAGCCCCAGCATTTT. Protein product: CATRGLVDQPQHF. V is TRBV10-3 and J is TRBJ1-5; D possibly corresponds to TRBD1 (6 bases). The CDR3 spans 13 residues. The V end was cut by 10 bases, the J end by 5 bases, with 15 bases between. Germline loops: CDR1 ENHRY, CDR2 SYGVKD.

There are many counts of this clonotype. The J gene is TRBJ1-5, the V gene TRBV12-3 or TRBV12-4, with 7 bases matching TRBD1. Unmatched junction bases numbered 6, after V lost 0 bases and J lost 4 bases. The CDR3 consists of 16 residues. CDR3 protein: CASSLAGQTYNQPQHF. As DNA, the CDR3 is TGTGCCAGCAGTTTAGCGGGACAGACGTATAATCAGCCCCAGCATTTT.

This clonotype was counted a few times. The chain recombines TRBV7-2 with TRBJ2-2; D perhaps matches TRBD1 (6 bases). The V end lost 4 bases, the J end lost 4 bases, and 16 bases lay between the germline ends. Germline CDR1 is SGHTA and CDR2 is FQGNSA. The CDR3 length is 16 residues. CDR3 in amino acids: CASSSGHLRFTGELFF. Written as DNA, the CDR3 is TGTGCCAGCAGCTCGGGACACTTAAGGTTCACCGGGGAGCTGTTTTTT.

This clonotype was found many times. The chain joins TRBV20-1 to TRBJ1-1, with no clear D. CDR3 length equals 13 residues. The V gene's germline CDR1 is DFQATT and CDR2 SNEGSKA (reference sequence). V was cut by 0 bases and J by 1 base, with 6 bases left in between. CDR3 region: CSAREDGNTEAFF. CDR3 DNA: TGCAGTGCTAGAGAGGACGGGAACACTGAAGCTTTCTTT.

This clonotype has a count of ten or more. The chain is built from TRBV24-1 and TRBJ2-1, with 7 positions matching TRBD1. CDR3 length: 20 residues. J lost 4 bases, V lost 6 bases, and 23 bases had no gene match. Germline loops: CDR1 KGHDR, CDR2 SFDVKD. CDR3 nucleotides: TGTGCCACCAGTTCCAACAGGCCCCCCCGCACAGGGGAGACGTACAATGAGCAGTTCTTC. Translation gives CATSSNRPPRTGETYNEQFF.

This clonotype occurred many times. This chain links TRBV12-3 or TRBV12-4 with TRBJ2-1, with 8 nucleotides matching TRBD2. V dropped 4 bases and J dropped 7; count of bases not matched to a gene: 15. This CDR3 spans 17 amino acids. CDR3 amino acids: CASSWDLAGGPQNEQFF. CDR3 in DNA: TGTGCCAGCAGTTGGGACCTGGCGGGGGGCCCCCAAAATGAGCAGTTCTTC.

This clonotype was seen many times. CDR3 nucleotides: TGCAGTGCTAGAGTTAGGAGCGGGGCCACAGATACGCAGTATTTT. Translating it yields CSARVRSGATDTQYF. The J gene is TRBJ2-3, the V gene TRBV20-1, with 7 bases identical to TRBD2. The CDR3 has 15 amino acids. J was trimmed by 2 bases and V by 1 base; bases with no gene match: 6. Looked up from germline, CDR1 is DFQATT and CDR2 is SNEGSKA (reference sequence).

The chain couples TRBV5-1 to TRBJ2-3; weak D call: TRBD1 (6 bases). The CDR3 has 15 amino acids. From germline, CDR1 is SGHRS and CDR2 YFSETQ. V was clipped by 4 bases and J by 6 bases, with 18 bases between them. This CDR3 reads CASSTIQGPPDTQYF. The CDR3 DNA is TGCGCCAGCAGCACCATACAGGGCCCCCCCGATACGCAGTATTTT.

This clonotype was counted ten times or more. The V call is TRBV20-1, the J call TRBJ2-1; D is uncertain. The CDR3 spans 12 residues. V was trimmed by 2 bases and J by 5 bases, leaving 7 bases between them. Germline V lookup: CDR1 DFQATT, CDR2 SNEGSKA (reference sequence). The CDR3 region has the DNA TGCAGTGCTAGATCGGCCAACAATGAGCAGTTCTTC. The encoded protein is CSARSANNEQFF.